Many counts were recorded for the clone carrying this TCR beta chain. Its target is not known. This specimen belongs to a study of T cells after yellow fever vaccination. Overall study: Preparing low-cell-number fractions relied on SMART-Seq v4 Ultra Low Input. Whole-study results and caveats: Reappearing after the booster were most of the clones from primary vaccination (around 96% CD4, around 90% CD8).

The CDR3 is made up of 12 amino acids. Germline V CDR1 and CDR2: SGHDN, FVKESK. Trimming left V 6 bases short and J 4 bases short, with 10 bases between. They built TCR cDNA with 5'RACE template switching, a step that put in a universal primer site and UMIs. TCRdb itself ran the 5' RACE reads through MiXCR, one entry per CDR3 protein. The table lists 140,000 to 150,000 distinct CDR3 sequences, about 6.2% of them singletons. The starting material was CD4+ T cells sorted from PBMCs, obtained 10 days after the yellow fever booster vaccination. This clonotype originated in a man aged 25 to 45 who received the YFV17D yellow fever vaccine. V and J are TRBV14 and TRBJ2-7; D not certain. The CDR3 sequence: CASSYIGYEQYF. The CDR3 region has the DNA TGTGCCAGCAGTTATATCGGGTACGAGCAGTACTTC.